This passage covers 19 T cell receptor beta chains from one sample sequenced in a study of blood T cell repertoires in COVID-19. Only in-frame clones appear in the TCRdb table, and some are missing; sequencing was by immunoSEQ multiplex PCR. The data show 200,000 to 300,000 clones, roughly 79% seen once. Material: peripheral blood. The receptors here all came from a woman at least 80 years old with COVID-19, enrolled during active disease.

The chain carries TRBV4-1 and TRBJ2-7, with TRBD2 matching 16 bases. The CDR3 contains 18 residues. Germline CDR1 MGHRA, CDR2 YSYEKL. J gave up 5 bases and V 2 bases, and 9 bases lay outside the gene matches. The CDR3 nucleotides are TGCGCCAGCAGCCAACCGGGACTAGCGGGGGGGGTAAAGCACGAGCAGTACTTC. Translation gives CASSQPGLAGGVKHEQYF.

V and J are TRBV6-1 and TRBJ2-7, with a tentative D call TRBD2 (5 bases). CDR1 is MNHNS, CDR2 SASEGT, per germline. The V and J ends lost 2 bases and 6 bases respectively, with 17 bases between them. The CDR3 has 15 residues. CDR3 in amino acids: CASSESSGFGGEQYF. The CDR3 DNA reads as TGTGCCAGCAGTGAATCATCGGGGTTTGGCGGCGAGCAGTACTTC.

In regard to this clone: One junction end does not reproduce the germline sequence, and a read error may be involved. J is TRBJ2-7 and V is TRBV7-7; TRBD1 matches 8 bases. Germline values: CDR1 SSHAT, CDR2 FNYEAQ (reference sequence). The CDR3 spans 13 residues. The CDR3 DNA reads TGTGCTAGCAGCTTAGGGGGACAGGCCGAGCAGTACTTC. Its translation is CASSLGGQAEQYF. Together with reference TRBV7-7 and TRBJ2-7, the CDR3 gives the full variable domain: GAGVSQSPRYKVTKRGQDVTLRCDPISSHATLYWYQQALGQGPEFLTYFNYEAQPDKSGLPSDRFSAERPEGSISTLTIQRTEQRDSAMYRCASSLGGQAEQYFGPGTRLTVT.

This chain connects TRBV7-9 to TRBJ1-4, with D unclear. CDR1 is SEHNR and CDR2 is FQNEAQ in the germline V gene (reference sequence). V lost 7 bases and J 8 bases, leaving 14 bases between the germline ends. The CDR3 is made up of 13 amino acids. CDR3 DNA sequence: TGTGCCAGCAAAACCGCCCTGAGGGAAAAACTGTTTTTT. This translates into CASKTALREKLFF.

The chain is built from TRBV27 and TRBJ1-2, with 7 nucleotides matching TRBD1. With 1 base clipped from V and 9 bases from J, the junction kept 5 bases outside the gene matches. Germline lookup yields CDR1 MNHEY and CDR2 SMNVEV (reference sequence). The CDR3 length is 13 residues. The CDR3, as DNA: TGTGCCAGCAGTTTATTCGGGACAGAACGCTACACCTTC. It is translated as CASSLFGTERYTF.

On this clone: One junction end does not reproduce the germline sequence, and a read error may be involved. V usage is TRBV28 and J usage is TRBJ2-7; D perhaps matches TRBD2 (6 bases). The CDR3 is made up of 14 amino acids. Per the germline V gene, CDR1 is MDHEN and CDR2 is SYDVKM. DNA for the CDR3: TGTGCCAGCAGTCGTGGAGGGGTCTCCCACGAGCAGTACTTC. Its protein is CASSRGGVSHEQYF.

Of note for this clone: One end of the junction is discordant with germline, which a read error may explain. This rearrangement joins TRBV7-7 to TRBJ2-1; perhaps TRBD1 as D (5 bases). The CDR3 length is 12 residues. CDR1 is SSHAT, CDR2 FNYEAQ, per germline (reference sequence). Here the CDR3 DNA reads TGTGCTAGCAGCCTCCAGGGCGGTGAGCAGTTCTTC. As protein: CASSLQGGEQFF.

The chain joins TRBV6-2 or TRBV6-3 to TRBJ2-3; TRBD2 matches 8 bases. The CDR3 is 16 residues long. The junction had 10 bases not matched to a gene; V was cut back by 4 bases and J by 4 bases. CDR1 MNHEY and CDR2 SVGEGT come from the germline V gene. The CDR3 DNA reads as TGTGCCAGCAGTTCGGGAACTAAGCGGGAGTCAGATACGCAGTATTTT. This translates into CASSSGTKRESDTQYF.

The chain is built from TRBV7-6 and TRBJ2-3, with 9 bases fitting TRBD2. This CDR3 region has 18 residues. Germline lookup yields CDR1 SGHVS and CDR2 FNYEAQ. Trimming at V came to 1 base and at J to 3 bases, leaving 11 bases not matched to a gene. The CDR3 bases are TGTGCCAGCAGCTTAGGATACCTTGGACTAGCGAATACAGATACGCAGTATTTT. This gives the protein CASSLGYLGLANTDTQYF.

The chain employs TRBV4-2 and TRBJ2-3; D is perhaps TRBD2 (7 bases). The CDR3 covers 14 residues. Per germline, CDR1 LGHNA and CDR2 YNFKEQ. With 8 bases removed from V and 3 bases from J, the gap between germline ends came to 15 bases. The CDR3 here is CASGGAEGTDTQYF. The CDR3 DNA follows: TGTGCCAGCGGGGGGGCAGAGGGGACAGATACGCAGTATTTT.

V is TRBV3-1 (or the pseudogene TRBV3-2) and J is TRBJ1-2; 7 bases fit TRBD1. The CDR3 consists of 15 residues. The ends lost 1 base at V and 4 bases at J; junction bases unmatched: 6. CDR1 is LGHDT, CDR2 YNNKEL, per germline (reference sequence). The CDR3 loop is CASSQAPTGPYGYTF. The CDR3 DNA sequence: TGTGCCAGCAGCCAAGCTCCGACAGGGCCCTATGGCTACACCTTC.

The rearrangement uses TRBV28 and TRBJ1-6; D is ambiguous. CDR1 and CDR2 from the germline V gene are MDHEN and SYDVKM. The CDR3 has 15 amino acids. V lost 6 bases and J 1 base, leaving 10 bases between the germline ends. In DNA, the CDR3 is TGTGCCAGCAGCTCGCAACGGTCCTATAATTCACCCCTCCACTTT. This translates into CASSSQRSYNSPLHF.

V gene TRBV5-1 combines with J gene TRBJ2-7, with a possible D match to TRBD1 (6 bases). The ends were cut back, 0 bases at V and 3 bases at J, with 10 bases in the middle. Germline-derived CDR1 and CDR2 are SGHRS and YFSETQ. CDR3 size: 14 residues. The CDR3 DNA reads TGCGCCAGCAGCTTGGCCCCAGGGGACTACGAGCAGTACTTC. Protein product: CASSLAPGDYEQYF.

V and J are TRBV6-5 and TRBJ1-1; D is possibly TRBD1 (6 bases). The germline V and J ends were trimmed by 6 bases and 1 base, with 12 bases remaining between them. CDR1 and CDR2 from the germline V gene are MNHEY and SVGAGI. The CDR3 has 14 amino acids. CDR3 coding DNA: TGTGCCAGCAGGATTGGGGGCCGGAACACTGAAGCTTTCTTT. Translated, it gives CASRIGGRNTEAFF.

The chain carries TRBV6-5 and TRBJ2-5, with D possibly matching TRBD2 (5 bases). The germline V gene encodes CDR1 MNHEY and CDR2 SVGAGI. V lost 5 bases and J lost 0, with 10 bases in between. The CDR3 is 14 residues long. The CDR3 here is CASSPRGNQETQYF. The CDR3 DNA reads TGTGCCAGCAGTCCCCGGGGTAACCAAGAGACCCAGTACTTC.

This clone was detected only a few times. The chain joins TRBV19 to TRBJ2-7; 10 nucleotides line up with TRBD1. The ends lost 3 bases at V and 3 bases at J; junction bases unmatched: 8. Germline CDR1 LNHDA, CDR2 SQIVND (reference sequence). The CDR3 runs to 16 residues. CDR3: CASSMDTGQGFYEQYF. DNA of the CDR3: TGTGCCAGTAGTATGGACACGGGACAGGGGTTCTACGAGCAGTACTTC. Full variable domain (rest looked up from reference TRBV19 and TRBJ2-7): DGGITQSPKYLFRKEGQNVTLSCEQNLNHDAMYWYRQDPGQGLRLIYYSQIVNDFQKGDIAEGYSVSREKKESFPLTVTSAQKNPTAFYLCASSMDTGQGFYEQYFGPGTRLTVT.

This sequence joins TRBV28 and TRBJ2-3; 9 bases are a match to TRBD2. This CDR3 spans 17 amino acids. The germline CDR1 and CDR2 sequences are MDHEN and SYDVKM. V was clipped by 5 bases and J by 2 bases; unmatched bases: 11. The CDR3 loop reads CASSPTTTSGITDTQYF. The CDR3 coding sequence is TGTGCCAGCAGTCCCACCACGACTAGCGGAATCACAGATACGCAGTATTTT.

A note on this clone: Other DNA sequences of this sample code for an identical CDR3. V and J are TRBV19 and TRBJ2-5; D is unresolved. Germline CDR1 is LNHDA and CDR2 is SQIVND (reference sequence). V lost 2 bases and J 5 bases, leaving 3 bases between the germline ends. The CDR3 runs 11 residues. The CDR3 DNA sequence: TGTGCCAGTAGTATACGGGAGACCCAGTACTTC. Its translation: CASSIRETQYF. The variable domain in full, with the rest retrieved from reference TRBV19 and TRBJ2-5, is DGGITQSPKYLFRKEGQNVTLSCEQNLNHDAMYWYRQDPGQGLRLIYYSQIVNDFQKGDIAEGYSVSREKKESFPLTVTSAQKNPTAFYLCASSIRETQYFGPGTRLLVL.

The CDR3 loop reads CATTGTGTQETQYF. CDR3 coding DNA: TGTGCCACCACCGGGACAGGGACACAAGAGACCCAGTACTTC. The chain couples TRBV10-3 to TRBJ2-5; TRBD1 matches at 9 bases. The length of the CDR3 is 14 residues. V lost 10 bases, J lost 2 bases, and 8 bases stayed unmatched. CDR1 is ENHRY and CDR2 is SYGVKD in the germline V gene.